This TCR beta chain came from a study of graft-versus-host responses after intestinal transplantation. Repertoires were generated with immunoSEQ multiplex PCR, while TCRdb's copy carries only in-frame clones and drops some. This sample has tens of thousands of clones, with roughly 95% found just once. Worth noting for this clone: Its specificity is not known. Different DNA sequences within this sample yield the same CDR3.

The CDR3 spans 14 residues. Germline lookup yields CDR1 SGHNT and CDR2 YYREEE (reference sequence). The V and J ends lost 5 bases and 6 bases respectively, with 16 bases between them. This clonotype was sampled from a human donor who was the organ donor for an intestinal transplant. The rearrangement uses TRBV5-4 and TRBJ2-3, with D possibly TRBD1 on 6 matching bases. The sequencing used unstimulated CD8+ T cells sorted from spleen or lymph node cells, collected before transplant. CDR3 nucleotide sequence: TGTGCCAGCAGACCCAAGGGGGTCACGGATACGCAGTATTTT. Protein: CASRPKGVTDTQYF.